This T cell receptor (beta chain) was documented in a study of blood T cell repertoires in COVID-19. Study-level background: From T cells, B-cell-depleted T cells, or PBMCs came the material, which was cDNA or gDNA.

With 5 bases removed from V and 3 bases from J, the gap between germline ends came to 13 bases. The CDR3 is 14 residues long. Per the germline V gene, CDR1 is LNHDA and CDR2 is SQIVND (reference sequence). Original processing methods: Estimates of nucleated cell counts were drawn from the amplification of reference gene primers. The repertoire was sequenced with immunoSEQ multiplex PCR; TCRdb's copy has only in-frame clones and lacks some. V, J and clone size are those of that table, while D and trimming were read from the DNA. There are some 220,000 clones in the sample; 80% to 90% occur only once, and over 15% lies in the top ten.

The V call is TRBV19, the J call TRBJ1-2; no clear D gene. Sequenced sample: peripheral blood. This sequence was found in a woman older than 75 with active or convalescent COVID-19. Written as DNA, the CDR3 is TGTGCCAGTAGTCGTGGACGGGGAGACTATGGCTACACCTTC. This codes for CASSRGRGDYGYTF.